These T cell receptor beta chains were read from a single sample in a study of beta chain features in type 1 diabetes. Sequenced by immunoSEQ multiplex PCR; TCRdb stores in-frame clones only, minus some. Here the sample spans approximately 600,000 clones, 9.5% to 15% being singletons. Sequenced sample: naive CD4+ T cells from blood. The receptor set was obtained from a man between 25 and 39 years old with type 1 diabetes. Both conserved end residues are part of each CDR3. The order of the fields is clone size, CDR3 length, V gene, J gene, D gene, CDR3 protein, CDR3 DNA. D genes are given only for firm matches. Rows may omit the clone size; those that give it use once, few, many or a size class.

.	14	TRBV14	TRBJ2-7	TRBD1	CASSPGQVSYEQYF	TGTGCCAGCAGCCCGGGACAGGTCTCCTACGAGCAGTACTTC
.	12	TRBV7-9	TRBJ2-7	.	CASSLGAYEQYF	TGTGCCAGCAGCTTAGGGGCCTACGAGCAGTACTTC
few	14	TRBV19	TRBJ1-5	.	CASTLAAGNQPQHF	TGTGCCAGTACTTTGGCGGCGGGCAATCAGCCCCAGCATTTT
few	15	TRBV7-2	TRBJ2-2	TRBD2	CASSFSGGNTGELFF	TGTGCCAGCAGCTTTAGCGGGGGGAACACCGGGGAGCTGTTTTTT
.	14	TRBV29-1	TRBJ2-1	TRBD2	CSVIAGGSTMKQFF	TGCAGCGTCATAGCGGGGGGATCTACAATGAAGCAGTTCTTC
.	12	TRBV11-2	TRBJ1-4	.	CASSLDRAGLFF	TGTGCCAGCAGCTTAGATCGGGCAGGGCTGTTTTTT
.	13	TRBV7-6	TRBJ2-1	.	CASSLAQVTEQFF	TGTGCCAGCAGCTTAGCGCAGGTCACTGAGCAGTTCTTC
few	13	TRBV5-4	TRBJ2-5	.	CASSSDPMETQYF	TGTGCCAGCAGCTCAGACCCTATGGAGACCCAGTACTTC
.	16	TRBV25-1	TRBJ1-5	.	CASSESGGGENQPQHF	TGTGCCAGCAGTGAATCGGGAGGGGGGGAGAATCAGCCCCAGCATTTT
few	13	TRBV27	TRBJ1-4	.	CASSPRGLEKLFF	TGTGCCAGCAGCCCTCGGGGTCTGGAAAAACTGTTTTTT
few	16	TRBV9	TRBJ1-2	TRBD1	CASSSDLGQGGYGYTF	TGTGCCAGCAGCTCAGACCTAGGACAGGGCGGCTATGGCTACACCTTC
few	12	TRBV29-1	TRBJ1-2	.	CSSDPLEDGYTF	TGCAGTTCGGACCCACTGGAGGATGGCTACACCTTC
.	12	TRBV7-8	TRBJ2-1	.	CASSFGGPEQFF	TGTGCCAGCAGCTTTGGGGGGCCGGAGCAGTTCTTC